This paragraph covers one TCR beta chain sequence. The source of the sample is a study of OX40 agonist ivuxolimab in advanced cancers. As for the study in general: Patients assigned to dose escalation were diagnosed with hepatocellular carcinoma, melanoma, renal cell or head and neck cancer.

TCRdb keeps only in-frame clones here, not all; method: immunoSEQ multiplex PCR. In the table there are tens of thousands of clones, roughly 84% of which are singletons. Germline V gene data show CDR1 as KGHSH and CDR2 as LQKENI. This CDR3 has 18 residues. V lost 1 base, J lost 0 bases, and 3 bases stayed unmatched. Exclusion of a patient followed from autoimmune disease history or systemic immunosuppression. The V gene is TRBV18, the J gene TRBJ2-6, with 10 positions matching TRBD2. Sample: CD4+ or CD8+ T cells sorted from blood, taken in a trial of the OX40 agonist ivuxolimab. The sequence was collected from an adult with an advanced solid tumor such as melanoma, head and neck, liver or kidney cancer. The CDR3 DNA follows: TGTGCCAGCTCACCACAGCGGGGGGGTTCCTCTGGGGCCAACGTCCTGACTTTC. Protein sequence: CASSPQRGGSSGANVLTF.